Listed here is a single T cell receptor (beta chain). Data came from immunoSEQ multiplex PCR; TCRdb stores just in-frame clones and leaves some out. Here the sample spans roughly 100,000 clones, roughly 71% being singletons. This specimen comes from a study of blood T cell repertoires in COVID-19. Study details: The United States, Italy and Spain provided the acute and convalescent COVID-19 samples. PBMCs, B-cell-depleted T cells, or T cells provided the cDNA or gDNA that made up the material.

Source material: peripheral blood. This receptor was obtained from an older man with acute or convalescent COVID-19.

The CDR3 reads CASSEWGEGNQPQHF. DNA for the CDR3: TGTGCCAGCAGTGAATGGGGGGAGGGCAATCAGCCCCAGCATTTT. The J gene is TRBJ1-5, the V gene TRBV2, with a tentative D call TRBD1 (5 bases). The CDR3 has 15 amino acids. The V gene's germline CDR1 is SNHLY and CDR2 FYNNEI. The germline V and J ends were trimmed by 2 bases and 2 bases, with 10 bases remaining between them.